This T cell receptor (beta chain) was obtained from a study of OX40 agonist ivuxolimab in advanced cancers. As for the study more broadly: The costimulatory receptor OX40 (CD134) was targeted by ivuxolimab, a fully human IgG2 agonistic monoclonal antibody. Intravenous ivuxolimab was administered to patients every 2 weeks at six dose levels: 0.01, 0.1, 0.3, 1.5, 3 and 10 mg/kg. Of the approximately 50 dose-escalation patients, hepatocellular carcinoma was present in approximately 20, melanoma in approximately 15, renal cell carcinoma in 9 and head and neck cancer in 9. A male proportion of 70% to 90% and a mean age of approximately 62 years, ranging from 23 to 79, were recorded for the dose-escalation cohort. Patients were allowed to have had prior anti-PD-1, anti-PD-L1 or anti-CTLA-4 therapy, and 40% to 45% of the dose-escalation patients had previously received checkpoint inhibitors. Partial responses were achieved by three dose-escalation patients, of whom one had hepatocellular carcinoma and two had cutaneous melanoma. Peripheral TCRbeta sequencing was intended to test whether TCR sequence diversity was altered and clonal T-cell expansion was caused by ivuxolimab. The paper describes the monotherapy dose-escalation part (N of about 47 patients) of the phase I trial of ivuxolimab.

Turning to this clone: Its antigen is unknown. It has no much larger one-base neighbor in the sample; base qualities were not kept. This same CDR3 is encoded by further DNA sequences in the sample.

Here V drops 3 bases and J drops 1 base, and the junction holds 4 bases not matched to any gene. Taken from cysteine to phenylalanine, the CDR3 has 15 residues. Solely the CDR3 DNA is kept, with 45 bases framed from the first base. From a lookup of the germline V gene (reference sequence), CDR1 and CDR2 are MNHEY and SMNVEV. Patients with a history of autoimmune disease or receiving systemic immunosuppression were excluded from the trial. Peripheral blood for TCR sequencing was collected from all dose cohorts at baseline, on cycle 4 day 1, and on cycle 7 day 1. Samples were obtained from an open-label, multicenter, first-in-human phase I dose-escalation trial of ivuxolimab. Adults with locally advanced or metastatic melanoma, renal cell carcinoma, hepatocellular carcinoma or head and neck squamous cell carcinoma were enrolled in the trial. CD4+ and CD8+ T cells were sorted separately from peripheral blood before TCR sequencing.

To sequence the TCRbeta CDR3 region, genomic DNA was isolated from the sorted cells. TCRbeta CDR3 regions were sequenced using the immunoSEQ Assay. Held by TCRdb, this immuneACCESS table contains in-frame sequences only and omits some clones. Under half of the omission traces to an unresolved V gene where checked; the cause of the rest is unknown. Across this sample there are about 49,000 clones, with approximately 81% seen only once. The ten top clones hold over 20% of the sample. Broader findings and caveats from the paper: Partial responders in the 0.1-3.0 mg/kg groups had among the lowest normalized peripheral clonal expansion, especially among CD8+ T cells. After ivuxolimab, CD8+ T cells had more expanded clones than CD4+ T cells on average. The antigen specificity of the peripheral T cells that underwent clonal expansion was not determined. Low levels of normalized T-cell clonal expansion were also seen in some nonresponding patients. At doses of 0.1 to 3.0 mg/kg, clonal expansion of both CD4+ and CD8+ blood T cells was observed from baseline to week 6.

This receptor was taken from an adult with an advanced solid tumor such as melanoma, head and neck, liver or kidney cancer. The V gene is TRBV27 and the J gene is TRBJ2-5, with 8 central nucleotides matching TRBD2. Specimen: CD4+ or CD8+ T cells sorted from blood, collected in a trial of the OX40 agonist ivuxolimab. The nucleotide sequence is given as TGTGCCAGCAGTTTCCTCGCGGGGGGCCAAGAGACCCAGTACTTC. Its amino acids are CASSFLAGGQETQYF.